This TCR beta chain is drawn from a study of OX40 agonist ivuxolimab in advanced cancers. Findings of the study overall: Relative to CD4+ cells, CD8+ T cells on average had more expanded clones.

Produced via immunoSEQ multiplex PCR; TCRdb's table is partial and in-frame only. The profile shows tens of thousands of clones, about 85% of them singletons. Germline V lookup: CDR1 KGHSH, CDR2 LQKENI. V shed 4 bases and J shed 10 bases, with 16 bases lying between them. This CDR3 contains 13 residues. This clone was counted once. Antigen unknown. Sequences were derived from CD4+ or CD8+ T cells sorted from blood, sampled in a trial of the OX40 agonist ivuxolimab. This chain uses TRBV18 with TRBJ1-1; D not certain. This receptor was obtained from an adult with an advanced solid tumor such as melanoma, head and neck, liver or kidney cancer. CDR3 amino acids: CASSQGVQSLAFF. In DNA, the CDR3 is TGTGCCAGCTCACAGGGAGTTCAGTCCTTAGCTTTCTTT. The entire variable domain, with the rest obtained from reference TRBV18 and TRBJ1-1, is as follows: NAGVMQNPRHLVRRRGQEARLRCSPMKGHSHVYWYRQLPEEGLKFMVYLQKENIIDESGMPKERFSAEFPKEGPSILRIQQVVRGDSAAYFCASSQGVQSLAFFGQGTRLTVV.